One and the same sample provided the 21 T cell receptor beta chains below, sequenced in a study of shared clonotypes between healthy human individuals. Repertoires were generated with immunoSEQ multiplex PCR, while TCRdb's copy carries only in-frame clones and drops some. The sample records some 2.1 million clones, over 85% being singletons. CD45RO-negative CD8 cells positively selected for CCR7 made up the naive population, which excluded terminally differentiated effector memory CD45RA+ cells. The sequenced sample consisted of naive CD8+ T cells from PBMCs. These receptors all stem from a man younger than 35 in good health. Some clones in this sample may be carry-over from other donors' samples.

The chain employs TRBV5-1 and TRBJ2-5; the D is unclear. The J call may be in error: the DNA end matches TRBJ2-7 better. Germline V gives CDR1 SGHRS, CDR2 YFSETQ. The CDR3 runs 15 residues. CDR3 sequence: CASIKGPRSPHEQYF. The CDR3 region has the DNA TGCGCCAGCATTAAAGGGCCCAGGTCGCCGCACGAGCAGTACTTC.

The chain carries TRBV6-5 and TRBJ2-4; D gene uncertain. CDR3 length equals 11 residues. V lost 2 bases and J lost 7, with 3 bases in between. Germline V gene lookup returns CDR1 MNHEY and CDR2 SVGAGI. The CDR3 is CASSYGNIQYF. CDR3 DNA sequence: TGTGCCAGCAGTTACGGCAACATTCAGTACTTC.

The chain uses TRBV6-1 and TRBJ1-1; D is uncertain. Trimming took off 6 bases at V and 1 base at J, with 15 bases between the two ends. The CDR3 loop spans 15 amino acids. Germline assignment: CDR1 MNHNS and CDR2 SASEGT. CDR3 coding DNA: TGTGCCAGCAGATTGCATGCCAGAGAGAACACTGAAGCTTTCTTT. Translated: CASRLHARENTEAFF.

This clone was recorded once. The chain couples TRBV6-6 to TRBJ2-1; D is unclear. The CDR3 covers 13 residues. V lost 4 bases and J lost 15, with 19 bases in between. Germline CDR1 reads MNHNY; CDR2 reads SVGAGI (reference sequence). CDR3 sequence: CASSSVKVSGGFF. CDR3 bases: TGTGCCAGCAGTTCCGTGAAGGTTTCGGGCGGGTTCTTC.

The chain combines TRBV14 with TRBJ2-1; 10 bases are shared with TRBD2. The CDR3 covers 16 residues. Germline trimming cut 1 base from V and 3 bases from J; bases unmatched to any gene: 3. Germline-derived CDR1 and CDR2 are SGHDN and FVKESK. CDR3 bases: TGTGCCAGCAGCCAAGTACTAGCGGGAAACTACAATGAGCAGTTCTTC. Its translation is CASSQVLAGNYNEQFF. Filled out from reference TRBV14 and TRBJ2-1, the complete variable domain reads EAGVTQFPSHSVIEKGQTVTLRCDPISGHDNLYWYRRVMGKEIKFLLHFVKESKQDESGMPNNRFLAERTGGTYSTLKVQPAELEDSGVYFCASSQVLAGNYNEQFFGPGTRLTVL.

This chain links TRBV27 with TRBJ2-1, with TRBD2 matching 9 bases. Trimming cost V 5 bases and J 5 bases; bases outside gene matches: 7. CDR3 length: 15 amino acids. The germline CDR1 and CDR2 sequences are MNHEY and SMNVEV (reference sequence). The CDR3 here is CASSRAGGPHNEQFF. For the CDR3, the DNA is TGTGCCAGCAGTAGAGCGGGAGGCCCCCACAATGAGCAGTTCTTC.

This chain uses TRBV28 with TRBJ2-7, with 8 bases lining up with TRBD1. The V and J ends lost 3 bases and 6 bases, in that order; junction bases with no gene match: 7. This CDR3 comprises 14 residues. Looked up from germline, CDR1 is MDHEN and CDR2 is SYDVKM. CDR3 DNA: TGTGCCAGCAGTTTTTTACAGGGGGGCGTCGAGCAGTACTTC. This sequence encodes CASSFLQGGVEQYF.

J is TRBJ1-5 and V is TRBV27; a weak D match, TRBD1 (6 bases). Trimming left V 6 bases short and J 0 bases short, with 12 bases between. The CDR3 covers 15 residues. CDR1 is MNHEY and CDR2 is SMNVEV in the germline V gene (reference sequence). CDR3 DNA: TGTGCCAGCAGGATCTACAGGGATAGCAATCAGCCCCAGCATTTT. Translation gives CASRIYRDSNQPQHF.

The genes are TRBV4-2 and TRBJ2-7; unclear D gene. CDR3 size: 16 residues. Germline CDR1 and CDR2: LGHNA and YNFKEQ. Trimming shortened V by 5 bases and J by 5 bases, and 22 bases separated the two germline ends. CDR3 region: CASSYSAVLRSDEQYF. The CDR3 coding sequence is TGTGCCAGCAGCTACTCCGCCGTGTTGAGAAGCGACGAGCAGTACTTC.

The chain uses TRBV6-6 and TRBJ2-7, with 9 bases aligning to TRBD1. CDR1 is MNHNY, CDR2 SVGAGI, per germline (reference sequence). The length of the CDR3 is 15 residues. The ends lost 2 bases at V and 3 bases at J; junction bases unmatched: 5. CDR3 in amino acids: CASSYGTGSLYEQYF. The CDR3 bases are TGTGCCAGCAGTTACGGGACAGGGAGTCTCTACGAGCAGTACTTC.

V is TRBV6-1 and J is TRBJ1-5; D call uncertain. Trimming left V 4 bases short and J 11 bases short, with 15 bases between. Germline lookup yields CDR1 MNHNS and CDR2 SASEGT. The CDR3 covers 13 residues. The chain's CDR3 is CASSVPGGLAQHF. CDR3 in DNA: TGTGCCAGCAGTGTCCCGGGCGGTCTGGCCCAGCATTTT.

This clone came up once. The chain employs TRBV27 and TRBJ2-3, with 7 bases that match TRBD2. The V segment lost 8 bases and the J segment 6 bases; nucleotides outside the gene matches: 8. Germline CDR1 is MNHEY and CDR2 is SMNVEV (reference sequence). This CDR3 contains 13 residues. This CDR3 is CASQTRGGDTQYF. Written as DNA, the CDR3 is TGTGCCAGCCAAACTAGGGGAGGGGATACGCAGTATTTT.

A note on this clone: The sample contains more than one DNA sequence encoding this CDR3. V and J are TRBV29-1 and TRBJ1-1, with D unresolved. CDR3 length: 14 residues. V was shortened by 4 bases and J by 0 bases, with 12 bases between the two germline ends. Germline-derived CDR1 and CDR2 are SQVTM and ANQGSEA. CDR3 coding DNA: TGCAGCGTTGGGGCAGGCCTCATGAACACTGAAGCTTTCTTT. As protein: CSVGAGLMNTEAFF.

This clone was detected only once. This chain uses TRBV29-1 with TRBJ2-7; D remains ambiguous. Germline lookup yields CDR1 SQVTM and CDR2 ANQGSEA. CDR3 length: 11 amino acids. The V and J ends lost 2 bases and 4 bases respectively, with 6 bases between them. The CDR3 sequence is CSVEFGYEQYF. The CDR3 DNA is TGCAGCGTTGAATTCGGGTACGAGCAGTACTTC.

This sequence joins TRBV4-1 and TRBJ2-7, with 8 bases aligning to TRBD2. V shed 2 bases, J shed 2 bases, and the junction held 17 bases outside the gene matches. The CDR3 extends over 19 amino acids. From germline, CDR1 is MGHRA and CDR2 YSYEKL. CDR3: CASSQMGLGYASNPYEQYF. The CDR3 DNA reads TGCGCCAGCAGCCAAATGGGACTAGGGTACGCTTCCAACCCCTACGAGCAGTACTTC.

The chain uses TRBV7-2 and TRBJ2-3; D may be TRBD1 (6 bases). This CDR3 spans 14 amino acids. The V gene lost 7 bases and the J gene lost 6 bases, with 17 bases spanning the gap. Germline V CDR1 and CDR2: SGHTA, FQGNSA. The CDR3 spells CASKPRDTLDTQYF. The CDR3 DNA reads as TGTGCCAGCAAGCCCCGGGACACCTTGGATACGCAGTATTTT.

This sequence joins TRBV6-5 and TRBJ2-1; no definite D call. The CDR3 contains 13 residues. Trimming cost V 6 bases and J 3 bases, with 9 bases left between them. The germline gives CDR1 MNHEY, CDR2 SVGAGI. The CDR3 region is CASRANFYNEQFF. DNA of the CDR3: TGTGCCAGCAGGGCGAATTTCTACAATGAGCAGTTCTTC.

This rearrangement joins TRBV28 to TRBJ2-7; 8 nucleotides match TRBD1. Germline V lookup: CDR1 MDHEN, CDR2 SYDVKM. The CDR3 extends over 16 amino acids. V shed 4 bases, J shed 3 bases, and the junction held 11 bases outside the gene matches. The CDR3 DNA sequence: TGTGCCAGCAGTTCACAAGGACAGGGAAGGCACTACGAGCAGTACTTC. It codes for CASSSQGQGRHYEQYF.

The chain has TRBV4-2 and TRBJ2-6; 11 positions agree with TRBD1. Germline CDR1 reads LGHNA; CDR2 reads YNFKEQ. V lost 3 bases to trimming and J lost 0 bases; unmatched junction nucleotides: 1. The CDR3 is 17 residues long. CDR3 in amino acids: CASSHGTGGSGANVLTF. The CDR3 DNA reads as TGTGCCAGCAGCCACGGGACAGGGGGCTCTGGGGCCAACGTCCTGACTTTC.

The V call is TRBV9, the J call TRBJ2-2; the D gene is possibly TRBD2 (5 bases). The germline V gene encodes CDR1 SGDLS and CDR2 YYNGEE. The CDR3 contains 15 residues. Trimming shortened V by 7 bases and J by 4 bases, and 17 bases separated the two germline ends. CDR3 loop: CASGLGGQITGELFF. The DNA for the CDR3 is TGTGCCAGCGGCCTAGGAGGTCAGATCACCGGGGAGCTGTTTTTT.

In its sample, this clone was seen a few times. The V call is TRBV5-4, the J call TRBJ1-1, with D maybe TRBD1 (5 bases). Germline CDR1 and CDR2: SGHNT and YYREEE (reference sequence). V shed 4 bases and J shed 5 bases, with 15 bases lying between them. CDR3 size: 14 residues. CDR3 sequence (DNA): TGTGCCAGCAGCCCGGGACCTCGGGGGACTGAAGCTTTCTTT. As protein: CASSPGPRGTEAFF.